One sample yielded the 21 T cell receptor beta chains listed below, sequenced in a study of a mutant IDH1 vaccine in newly diagnosed glioma. Time point denoted: baseline, week 1 (first vaccination visit). Treatment specified: pre-vaccination baseline after standard-of-care therapy. The repertoire was sequenced with immunoSEQ multiplex PCR; TCRdb's copy has only in-frame clones and lacks some. Of tens of thousands of clones in the sample, 65% to 85% were seen once. The sequenced sample was PBMCs, obtained from a glioma patient treated with radiotherapy, temozolomide or both. The receptors derive from a man aged 18 to 35 with glioma.

This chain uses TRBV27 with TRBJ1-5; D gene ambiguous. The CDR3 contains 14 residues. Germline V gene lookup returns CDR1 MNHEY and CDR2 SMNVEV (reference sequence). The V end was cut by 3 bases, the J end by 0 bases, with 6 bases between. In DNA, the CDR3 is TGTGCCAGCAGTTTTTTAGGTAGCAATCAGCCCCAGCATTTT. It encodes CASSFLGSNQPQHF.

The J gene is TRBJ2-2, the V gene TRBV6-4, with D perhaps assigned TRBD1 or TRBD2 (5 bases each). This CDR3 is 17 amino acids long. The germline gives CDR1 MRHNA, CDR2 SNTAGT. V lost 3 bases to trimming and J lost 0 bases, with 14 bases between them. The CDR3 sequence is CASSEKGDGANTGELFF. The CDR3 DNA reads TGTGCCAGCAGTGAAAAAGGGGACGGGGCGAACACCGGGGAGCTGTTTTTT.

This chain uses TRBV6-1 with TRBJ2-7; D may be TRBD2 (5 bases). Between the trimmed V and J ends, which lost 11 bases and 4 bases, there was a span of 24 bases. CDR1 MNHNS and CDR2 SASEGT come from the germline V gene. The CDR3 is 15 residues long. The CDR3 here is CAAKRSVELPYEQYF. The CDR3 DNA reads TGTGCCGCGAAGCGGAGCGTGGAGCTCCCGTACGAGCAGTACTTC.

The gene calls are TRBV19 and TRBJ1-1; no reliable D call. Germline lookup yields CDR1 LNHDA and CDR2 SQIVND (reference sequence). Between the trimmed V and J ends, which lost 5 bases and 0 bases, there was a span of 7 bases. The CDR3 extends over 13 amino acids. The CDR3 loop is CASSFRMNTEAFF. DNA of the CDR3: TGTGCCAGTAGTTTCAGGATGAACACTGAAGCTTTCTTT.

The chain employs TRBV7-9 and TRBJ2-7; D not resolved. The CDR3 has 15 residues. CDR1 and CDR2 from the germline V gene are SEHNR and FQNEAQ (reference sequence). Trimming cost V 5 bases and J 0 bases, with 14 bases left between them. DNA of the CDR3: TGTGCCAGCAGCGATAGGACGGTTAGCTCCTACGAGCAGTACTTC. This encodes CASSDRTVSSYEQYF.

This chain connects TRBV10-2 to TRBJ1-1; D gene unclear. The CDR3 spans 15 residues. CDR1 is WSHSY and CDR2 is SAAADI in the germline V gene. Trimming left V 6 bases short and J 0 bases short, with 14 bases between. CDR3 residues: CASRGRNSLNTEAFF. The CDR3 DNA reads TGCGCCAGCAGGGGTAGGAACAGTTTGAACACTGAAGCTTTCTTT.

The J gene is TRBJ1-1, the V gene TRBV7-2; unclear D gene. Germline values: CDR1 SGHTA, CDR2 FQGNSA. This CDR3 has 13 amino acids. Trimming cost V 1 base and J 10 bases, with 13 bases left between them. Written as DNA, the CDR3 is TGTGCCAGCAGCTTAGATCGGACGGCGGGAGCTTTCTTT. Translation gives CASSLDRTAGAFF.

The chain links TRBV6-6 to TRBJ1-2, with 10 bases identical to TRBD1. The J segment lost 4 bases and the V segment lost 5 bases, leaving 4 bases of the junction unmatched. The CDR3 has 14 residues. Germline V gene lookup returns CDR1 MNHNY and CDR2 SVGAGI (reference sequence). The CDR3 DNA reads as TGTGCCAGCAGTACAGGACAGGGGGGCTATGGCTACACCTTC. Its translation: CASSTGQGGYGYTF.

This chain links TRBV4-2 with TRBJ1-5, with TRBD1 identical over 11 bases. The germline gives CDR1 LGHNA, CDR2 YNFKEQ. There are 19 residues in the CDR3. Losses at the gene ends were 3 bases for V and 0 bases for J; bases not matched to a gene: 10. The CDR3 sequence: CASSQSGTGGTASNQPQHF. CDR3 coding DNA: TGTGCCAGCAGCCAGTCAGGGACAGGGGGAACGGCTAGCAATCAGCCCCAGCATTTT.

This CDR3 is CASSFGGGNTGELFF. The CDR3 DNA sequence: TGTGCCAGCAGCTTCGGAGGGGGAAACACCGGGGAGCTGTTTTTT. The rearrangement joins TRBV5-5 to TRBJ2-2; D may match TRBD1 or TRBD2 (6 bases each). V was shortened by 2 bases and J by 2 bases, with 10 bases between the two germline ends. CDR1 SGHKS and CDR2 YYEKEE come from the germline V gene (reference sequence). The CDR3 covers 15 residues.

This clone is medium-sized in the sample. The chain combines TRBV4-3 with TRBJ1-3; 9 bases align to TRBD1. Germline V gives CDR1 LGHNA, CDR2 YSLEER. The length of the CDR3 is 15 residues. V was clipped by 4 bases and J by 4 bases; unmatched bases: 5. The CDR3 is CASSPDRGGGNTIYF. CDR3 sequence (DNA): TGCGCCAGCAGCCCGGACAGGGGAGGAGGAAACACCATATATTTT.

This clone was seen only once. The genes are TRBV7-2 and TRBJ2-5; 7 nucleotides align to TRBD1. The germline V gene has CDR1 SGHTA and CDR2 FQGNSA. This CDR3 has 14 residues. Trimming took 5 bases from V and 1 from J; bases not matched to a gene: 4. The CDR3 coding sequence is TGTGCCAGCAGCGCCTGGGACAGCCAAGAGACCCAGTACTTC. This sequence encodes CASSAWDSQETQYF.

V usage is TRBV18 and J usage is TRBJ1-1; D gene unclear. The ends were cut back, 3 bases at V and 5 bases at J, with 13 bases in the middle. The CDR3 loop spans 14 amino acids. CDR1 is KGHSH and CDR2 is LQKENI in the germline V gene. The CDR3 nucleotides are TGTGCCAGCTCACCGTCGTCCGGTGAGACTGAAGCTTTCTTT. This sequence encodes CASSPSSGETEAFF. Complete variable domain (other parts from reference TRBV18 and TRBJ1-1): NAGVMQNPRHLVRRRGQEARLRCSPMKGHSHVYWYRQLPEEGLKFMVYLQKENIIDESGMPKERFSAEFPKEGPSILRIQQVVRGDSAAYFCASSPSSGETEAFFGQGTRLTVV.

CDR3 DNA sequence: TGTGCCAGCACCCCTTACAACAGGGGCTACGAGCAGTACTTC. Amino acids: CASTPYNRGYEQYF. V and J are TRBV5-6 and TRBJ2-7; 7 nucleotides align to TRBD1. The CDR3 runs to 14 residues. Germline CDR1 is SGHDT and CDR2 is YYEEEE. V was clipped by 6 bases and J by 3 bases; unmatched bases: 9. The full variable domain, its missing parts supplied by reference TRBV5-6 and TRBJ2-7, is DAGVTQSPTHLIKTRGQQVTLRCSPKSGHDTVSWYQQALGQGPQFIFQYYEEEERQRGNFPDRFSGHQFPNYSSELNVNALLLGDSALYLCASTPYNRGYEQYFGPGTRLTVT.

This clone was detected only a few times. This rearrangement joins TRBV5-4 to TRBJ1-2; D is possibly TRBD1 (5 bases). V lost 4 bases and J lost 6, with 16 bases in between. Germline CDR1 reads SGHNT; CDR2 reads YYREEE (reference sequence). There are 14 residues in the CDR3. The DNA of the CDR3 is TGTGCCAGCAGCAGAGCAGGGTTCGTGGATGGCTACACCTTC. Protein sequence: CASSRAGFVDGYTF.

The chain has TRBV6-5 and TRBJ1-2; 8 bases fit TRBD1. In germline, CDR1 is MNHEY, CDR2 SVGAGI. Losses at the gene ends were 5 bases for V and 0 bases for J; bases not matched to a gene: 2. The CDR3 consists of 14 residues. The CDR3 loop reads CASSRQGTNYGYTF. In DNA form, the CDR3 reads TGTGCCAGCAGTCGACAGGGGACTAACTATGGCTACACCTTC.

The J gene is TRBJ2-3, the V gene TRBV27; no firm D call. Trimming took off 3 bases at V and 1 base at J, with 14 bases between the two ends. This CDR3 has 16 amino acids. CDR1 and CDR2 (germline): MNHEY, SMNVEV (reference sequence). The CDR3 region has the DNA TGTGCCAGCAGTTTTGGCCGCGGAACACGCACAGATACGCAGTATTTT. Protein: CASSFGRGTRTDTQYF.

This clone was found a few times. J is TRBJ1-5 and V is TRBV5-6; D is perhaps TRBD1 (5 bases). Germline lookup yields CDR1 SGHDT and CDR2 YYEEEE. Trimming stripped 0 bases from V and 6 bases from J, with 10 bases between. This CDR3 spans 14 amino acids. CDR3 DNA sequence: TGTGCCAGCAGCTTGGCCGGGGCCGGTCAGCCCCAGCATTTT. As protein: CASSLAGAGQPQHF.

This clone showed up just a few times. The CDR3 DNA sequence: TGTGCCAGCAGTGACGAGGCTCAGCCCCAGCATTTT. This gives the protein CASSDEAQPQHF. V gene TRBV2 combines with J gene TRBJ1-5; the D is unclear. Per the germline V gene, CDR1 is SNHLY and CDR2 is FYNNEI. Trimming removed 3 bases from V and 6 bases from J, with 6 bases in between. There are 12 residues in the CDR3. The entire variable domain, with the rest obtained from reference TRBV2 and TRBJ1-5, is as follows: EPEVTQTPSHQVTQMGQEVILRCVPISNHLYFYWYRQILGQKVEFLVSFYNNEISEKSEIFDDQFSVERPDGSNFTLKIRSTKLEDSAMYFCASSDEAQPQHFGDGTRLSIL.

The rearrangement joins TRBV25-1 to TRBJ2-3; 8 positions match TRBD1. The CDR3 has 16 amino acids. Germline CDR1 is MGHDK and CDR2 is SYGVNS. Trimming at V came to 4 bases and at J to 1 base, leaving 7 bases not matched to a gene. The CDR3 nucleotides are TGTGCCAGCAGTGTACGAGCGACAGGGGGCACAGATACGCAGTATTTT. This translates into CASSVRATGGTDTQYF. The entire variable domain, with the rest obtained from reference TRBV25-1 and TRBJ2-3, is as follows: EADIYQTPRYLVIGTGKKITLECSQTMGHDKMYWYQQDPGMELHLIHYSYGVNSTEKGDLSSESTVSRIRTEHFPLTLESARPSHTSQYLCASSVRATGGTDTQYFGPGTRLTVL.

The rearrangement links TRBV5-1 to TRBJ1-2; D may be TRBD1 (6 bases). The CDR3 is made up of 14 amino acids. V was clipped by 4 bases and J by 7 bases, with 17 bases between them. Germline V gene lookup returns CDR1 SGHRS and CDR2 YFSETQ. As DNA, the CDR3 is TGCGCCAGCAGCAGGCGACAGGACTATGGTGGCTACACCTTC. Its protein product is CASSRRQDYGGYTF. Complete variable domain (other parts from reference TRBV5-1 and TRBJ1-2): KAGVTQTPRYLIKTRGQQVTLSCSPISGHRSVSWYQQTPGQGLQFLFEYFSETQRNKGNFPGRFSGRQFSNSRSEMNVSTLELGDSALYLCASSRRQDYGGYTFGSGTRLTVV.